The T cell receptor (beta chain) under discussion was sequenced for a study of patients and donors after allogeneic stem cell transplantation. TCRdb called the RT-PCR reads again in MiXCR, with one record for every CDR3 protein. The table includes about 72,000 distinct CDR3 sequences, approximately 25% detected once. This CDR3 has 15 residues. Trimming shortened V by 7 bases and J by 2 bases, and 18 bases separated the two germline ends. CDR1 and CDR2 (germline): SGHRS, YFSETQ. This clonotype was seen a handful of times. Sequenced input: blood, either unsorted or a sorted T cell fraction (not recorded which). This TCR came from a human donor who was either an allogeneic HSCT recipient or a stem cell or donor lymphocyte infusion donor (not recorded which). It is not recorded whose cells these are; they may come from a transplant donor. The chain links TRBV5-1 to TRBJ1-1; a possible D gene is TRBD1 (6 bases). The CDR3 here is CASPEDSSANTEAFF. As DNA, the CDR3 is TGCGCCAGCCCCGAGGACAGCTCGGCAAACACTGAAGCTTTCTTT.